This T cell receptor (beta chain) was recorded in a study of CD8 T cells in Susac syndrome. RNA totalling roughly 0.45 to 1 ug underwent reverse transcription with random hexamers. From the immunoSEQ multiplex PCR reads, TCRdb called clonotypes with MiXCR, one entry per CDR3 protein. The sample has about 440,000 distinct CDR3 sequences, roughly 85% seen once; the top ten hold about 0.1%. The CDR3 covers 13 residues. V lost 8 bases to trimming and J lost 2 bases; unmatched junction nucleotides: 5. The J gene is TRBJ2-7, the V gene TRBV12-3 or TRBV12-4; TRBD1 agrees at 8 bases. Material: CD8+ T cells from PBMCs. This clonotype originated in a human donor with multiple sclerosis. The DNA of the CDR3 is TGTGCCAGCGGACAGGGACATCCCTACGAGCAGTACTTC. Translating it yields CASGQGHPYEQYF.